Presented here are 13 T cell receptor beta chains from one specimen sequenced in a study of T cell responses to AZD1222 COVID-19 vaccine. Repertoires were generated with immunoSEQ multiplex PCR, while TCRdb's copy carries only in-frame clones and drops some. The table shows under 200,000 clones, with more than 85% occurring only once. The sample here was peripheral blood, taken on day 0 of AZD1222 vaccination. These receptors all stem from an adult in good health.

The chain couples TRBV27 to TRBJ2-1, with TRBD2 as a possible D gene (6 bases). Germline CDR1 MNHEY, CDR2 SMNVEV (reference sequence). The CDR3 extends over 13 amino acids. The V end was cut by 5 bases, the J end by 8 bases, with 13 bases between. The CDR3 reads CASSARDFHEQFF. CDR3 coding DNA: TGTGCCAGCAGTGCCCGGGACTTTCATGAGCAGTTCTTC.

The chain links TRBV27 to TRBJ2-7; TRBD2 aligns across 12 bases. After removal of 8 bases from V and 3 bases from J, the junction contained 8 bases not matched to a gene. In germline, CDR1 is MNHEY, CDR2 SMNVEV (reference sequence). This CDR3 comprises 15 residues. The DNA for the CDR3 is TGTGCCAGCGGACTGACTAGCGGGGGATACTACGAGCAGTACTTC. The encoded protein is CASGLTSGGYYEQYF.

This clone was observed once. The rearrangement joins TRBV24-1 to TRBJ2-1, with D unresolved. Germline CDR1 is KGHDR and CDR2 is SFDVKD. Trimming removed 9 bases at V and 0 bases at J, with 11 bases between. This CDR3 spans 14 amino acids. The CDR3 DNA reads TGTGCCACCTCCCTTCCGAGCTCCTACAATGAGCAGTTCTTC. It translates to CATSLPSSYNEQFF.

The V call is TRBV2, the J call TRBJ2-1; D ambiguous. CDR1 is SNHLY, CDR2 FYNNEI, per germline. The CDR3 runs to 15 residues. V lost 7 bases, J lost 1 base, and 14 bases lay in between. The CDR3 reads CASTIEKGSYNEQFF. The CDR3 region has the DNA TGTGCCAGCACCATAGAAAAAGGGTCCTACAATGAGCAGTTCTTC.

The gene calls are TRBV11-1 and TRBJ1-1, with a possible D match to TRBD1 (5 bases). The CDR3 consists of 14 residues. Trimming took off 5 bases at V and 4 bases at J, with 14 bases between the two ends. Per the germline V gene, CDR1 is SGHAT and CDR2 is FQDESV (reference sequence). CDR3 bases: TGTGCCAGCAGCGCCTCAGGGTGGGGCACTGAAGCTTTCTTT. The encoded protein is CASSASGWGTEAFF.

This chain uses TRBV20-1 with TRBJ2-1; D not resolved. From germline, CDR1 is DFQATT and CDR2 SNEGSKA (reference sequence). The CDR3 has 11 amino acids. V was trimmed by 5 bases and J by 8 bases, leaving 10 bases between them. CDR3 residues: CSARRRDEQFF. The CDR3 nucleotides read TGCAGTGCTCGCCGTAGGGATGAGCAGTTCTTC.

This chain joins TRBV5-1 and TRBJ2-6; D may be TRBD2 (5 bases). CDR1 SGHRS and CDR2 YFSETQ come from the germline V gene. Between the trimmed V and J ends, which lost 3 bases and 1 base, there was a span of 8 bases. This CDR3 region has 15 residues. CDR3 DNA: TGCGCCAGCAGCTCCGAGGGTTCTGGGGCCAACGTCCTGACTTTC. Its translation is CASSSEGSGANVLTF.

In nucleotides, the CDR3 is TGTGCCAGCAGTGCGGGACTAGCAACCCCTCGGGACGAGCAGTACTTC. Translation: CASSAGLATPRDEQYF. The chain is built from TRBV2 and TRBJ2-7; TRBD2 aligns across 9 bases. This CDR3 is 16 amino acids long. CDR1 and CDR2 (germline): SNHLY, FYNNEI. J gave up 5 bases and V 4 bases, and 12 bases lay outside the gene matches.

V usage is TRBV6-5 and J usage is TRBJ1-2, with 7 bases matching TRBD1. The ends lost 4 bases at V and 3 bases at J; junction bases unmatched: 8. Germline V gene sequence: CDR1 MNHEY, CDR2 SVGAGI. The CDR3 contains 15 residues. CDR3 coding DNA: TGTGCCAGCAGTTCACTCCGGGACAGCCACTATGGCTACACCTTC. Translating it yields CASSSLRDSHYGYTF.

The J gene is TRBJ2-5, the V gene TRBV12-3 or TRBV12-4; D may correspond to TRBD1 or TRBD2 (5 bases each). This CDR3 comprises 13 residues. The V and J ends lost 3 bases and 7 bases respectively, with 12 bases between them. The CDR3 protein is CASSFGRGGTQYF. CDR3 nucleotide sequence: TGTGCCAGCAGTTTCGGACGGGGCGGGACCCAGTACTTC.

The V gene is TRBV5-4, the J gene TRBJ1-2; no clear D gene. There are 16 residues in the CDR3. Between the trimmed V and J ends, which lost 0 bases and 2 bases, there was a span of 14 bases. Germline V gene data show CDR1 as SGHNT and CDR2 as YYREEE (reference sequence). The CDR3 sequence: CASSLASGVLNYGYTF. The CDR3 DNA reads TGTGCCAGCAGCTTGGCCTCTGGGGTTTTGAACTATGGCTACACCTTC.

The chain links TRBV10-1 to TRBJ1-5; D might be TRBD1 (5 bases). The germline V gene has CDR1 WNHNN and CDR2 SYGVQD (reference sequence). CDR3 length equals 12 residues. The germline V and J ends were trimmed by 11 bases and 2 bases, with 10 bases remaining between them. The DNA for the CDR3 is TGCGCCGGGGCAGTATGCAATCAGCCCCAGCATTTT. The encoded protein is CAGAVCNQPQHF.

The chain employs TRBV7-9 and TRBJ2-1, with 16 bases fitting TRBD2. Losses at the gene ends were 5 bases for V and 8 bases for J; bases not matched to a gene: 9. Germline V gene data show CDR1 as SEHNR and CDR2 as FQNEAQ (reference sequence). The CDR3 loop spans 17 amino acids. The CDR3 sequence: CASSLAGTSGRVDEQFF. DNA for the CDR3: TGTGCCAGCAGCCTCGCCGGGACTAGCGGGAGGGTCGATGAGCAGTTCTTC.